The 10 T cell receptor beta chains below were found in one sample sequenced in a study of T-cell reconstitution after alpha-beta-depleted transplantation in children. Preparing the TCRbeta library involved the use of unique molecular identifiers. TCRdb re-analysed the PCR reads in MiXCR, keeping a single row per CDR3 protein. The table lists about 160,000 distinct CDR3 sequences, roughly 10% of them singletons. Sequenced here: PBMCs, sampled before TCRalphabeta/CD19-depleted stem cell transplant. Source of these receptors: a boy between 2 and 10 years old with acute myeloid leukemia, due to receive a stem cell transplant.

There are many counts of this clonotype. The V gene is TRBV10-1, the J gene TRBJ2-2; possible D gene TRBD1, 5 bases. CDR1 is WNHNN and CDR2 is SYGVQD in the germline V gene (reference sequence). Trimming left V 8 bases short and J 4 bases short, with 8 bases between. The CDR3 length is 12 residues. The CDR3 spells CASGAGTGELFF. For the CDR3, the DNA is TGCGCCAGCGGGGCAGGCACCGGGGAGCTGTTTTTT.

This clonotype was seen repeatedly, ten times or more. J is TRBJ2-1 and V is TRBV5-5, with D possibly called TRBD1 or TRBD2 (5 bases each). V shed 5 bases and J shed 5 bases, with 26 bases lying between them. There are 18 residues in the CDR3. In germline, CDR1 is SGHKS, CDR2 YYEKEE (reference sequence). In nucleotides, the CDR3 is TGTGCCAGCAGTGCAGAAGGGGTGGAGTGGGAGCCCAACAATGAGCAGTTCTTC. Translating gives CASSAEGVEWEPNNEQFF.

This clonotype was counted many times. The chain couples TRBV4-1 to TRBJ2-3; 8 bases agree with TRBD1. Germline CDR1 MGHRA, CDR2 YSYEKL. The trim removed 5 bases at V and 4 bases at J, leaving 8 bases unmatched. The CDR3 spans 15 residues. In nucleotides, the CDR3 is TGCGCCAGCAGCTACGGAGACAGGGGCTCAGATACGCAGTATTTT. As protein: CASSYGDRGSDTQYF.

There are many counts of this clonotype. V usage is TRBV9 and J usage is TRBJ2-2; D not resolved. Trimming left V 4 bases short and J 1 base short, with 11 bases between. Germline lookup yields CDR1 SGDLS and CDR2 YYNGEE. The CDR3 totals 15 residues. The CDR3 here is CASSPLGGNTGELFF. CDR3 coding DNA: TGTGCCAGCAGCCCCCTGGGTGGGAACACCGGGGAGCTGTTTTTT.

This clonotype was detected many times. This sequence joins TRBV4-2 and TRBJ2-1; 8 positions agree with TRBD2. CDR3 length: 19 residues. Germline V CDR1 and CDR2: LGHNA, YNFKEQ. The J segment lost 7 bases and the V segment lost 1 base, leaving 18 bases of the junction unmatched. The CDR3 here is CASSQAVGEAGGRSNEQFF. CDR3 DNA sequence: TGTGCCAGCAGCCAAGCTGTTGGGGAAGCGGGCGGGAGGAGTAATGAGCAGTTCTTC.

This clonotype was counted at least ten times. This CDR3 reads CASSPRGGGISGNTIYF. For the CDR3, the DNA is TGTGCCAGCAGCCCACGTGGAGGGGGAATCTCTGGAAACACCATATATTTT. This chain joins TRBV7-9 and TRBJ1-3; D may be TRBD1 (6 bases). The germline V gene has CDR1 SEHNR and CDR2 FQNEAQ (reference sequence). The V gene lost 5 bases and the J gene lost 0 bases, with 17 bases spanning the gap. This CDR3 spans 17 amino acids.

This clonotype came up many times. The chain uses TRBV15 and TRBJ2-1; D unclear. With 2 bases removed from V and 10 bases from J, the gap between germline ends came to 18 bases. CDR3 length: 15 residues. Looked up from germline, CDR1 is LNHNV and CDR2 is YYDKDF (reference sequence). CDR3 region: CATSRPLGSVTEQFF. The CDR3 nucleotides are TGTGCCACCAGCAGACCTCTCGGATCCGTAACAGAGCAGTTCTTC.

This clonotype was picked up many times. The rearrangement links TRBV24-1 to TRBJ1-1, with 8 bases that match TRBD1. Looked up from germline, CDR1 is KGHDR and CDR2 is SFDVKD. There are 18 residues in the CDR3. Trimming cost V 3 bases and J 4 bases; bases outside gene matches: 15. The CDR3 sequence: CATSDIPFRGRLGTEAFF. The CDR3 DNA reads TGTGCCACCAGTGATATCCCCTTCAGGGGGCGGCTGGGCACTGAAGCTTTCTTT.

This clonotype came up many times. V is TRBV20-1 and J is TRBJ1-4; D ambiguous. The CDR3 runs 11 residues. The ends were cut back, 5 bases at V and 7 bases at J, with 8 bases in the middle. The germline gives CDR1 DFQATT, CDR2 SNEGSKA (reference sequence). CDR3 loop: CSAENSEKLFF. CDR3 nucleotide sequence: TGCAGTGCTGAAAACAGTGAAAAACTGTTTTTT.

This clonotype was recorded many times. This sequence joins TRBV5-1 and TRBJ2-3, with TRBD2 matching 11 bases. The CDR3 totals 17 residues. CDR1 is SGHRS, CDR2 YFSETQ, per germline. Losses at the gene ends were 0 bases for V and 7 bases for J; bases not matched to a gene: 10. The DNA for the CDR3 is TGCGCCAGCAGCTTGGGGCCGACTAGCGGGATTGCGAATACGCAGTATTTT. Its translation is CASSLGPTSGIANTQYF.